The 32 T cell receptor beta chains reported below all come from one sample, sequenced in a study of T cell repertoires in cytomegalovirus infection. Via MiXCR, TCRdb re-called the reads, giving one row per CDR3 protein. The sample yields hundreds of thousands of distinct CDR3 sequences, roughly 17% seen once. The specimen sequenced was PBMCs. Receptor source: a human donor in good health (CMV status not recorded). Some clones in this sample may be carry-over from other donors' samples.

This clonotype occurred many times. The V and J genes are TRBV7-3 and TRBJ2-1, with D possibly being TRBD1 or TRBD2 (6 bases each). This CDR3 contains 14 residues. V shed 1 base and J shed 8 bases, with 12 bases lying between them. Germline assignment: CDR1 SGHTA and CDR2 FQGTGA. The CDR3, as DNA: TGTGCCAGCAGCTTAATTAAGGGGGGACATGAGCAGTTCTTC. Translated, it gives CASSLIKGGHEQFF.

In this sample, this clonotype turned up many times. The chain has TRBV7-2 and TRBJ1-2; the match to TRBD1 covers 11 bases. Germline values: CDR1 SGHTA, CDR2 FQGNSA. The J segment lost 8 bases and the V segment lost 5 bases, leaving 10 bases of the junction unmatched. The CDR3 is made up of 15 amino acids. The CDR3 is CASSDRDRGMWGYTF. The CDR3 bases are TGTGCCAGCAGCGACCGGGACAGGGGGATGTGGGGCTACACCTTC. Full variable domain (remainder filled in from reference TRBV7-2 and TRBJ1-2): GAGVSQSPSNKVTEKGKDVELRCDPISGHTALYWYRQSLGQGLEFLIYFQGNSAPDKSGLPSDRFSAERTGGSVSTLTIQRTQQEDSAVYLCASSDRDRGMWGYTFGSGTRLTVV.

This clonotype has just a few counts. This chain connects TRBV13 to TRBJ2-7; the D gene is possibly TRBD1 (5 bases). V was trimmed by 5 bases and J by 3 bases, leaving 11 bases between them. CDR1 PRHDT and CDR2 FYEKMQ come from the germline V gene (reference sequence). This CDR3 has 13 residues. In nucleotides, the CDR3 is TGTGCCAGCAGCCGGTCGACAGTCTACGAGCAGTACTTC. This codes for CASSRSTVYEQYF. The full variable domain, rest sourced from reference TRBV13 and TRBJ2-7, is AAGVIQSPRHLIKEKRETATLKCYPIPRHDTVYWYQQGPGQDPQFLISFYEKMQSDKGSIPDRFSAQQFSDYHSELNMSSLELGDSALYFCASSRSTVYEQYFGPGTRLTVT.

J is TRBJ2-7 and V is TRBV19; D could derive from TRBD1 or TRBD2 (5 bases each). Per germline, CDR1 LNHDA and CDR2 SQIVND (reference sequence). V lost 3 bases and J 7 bases, leaving 16 bases between the germline ends. CDR3 length equals 14 residues. The CDR3 DNA is TGTGCCAGTAGTATCGGGCGAGGGACGAGGGAGCAGTACTTC. Amino acids: CASSIGRGTREQYF.

The chain combines TRBV6-5 with TRBJ1-4; TRBD1 matches at 9 bases. The germline V gene has CDR1 MNHEY and CDR2 SVGAGI. The V and J ends lost 7 bases and 0 bases, in that order; junction bases with no gene match: 3. The CDR3 has 15 residues. The CDR3 loop is CASNGQGPTNEKLFF. CDR3 DNA: TGTGCCAGCAATGGACAGGGGCCAACTAATGAAAAACTGTTTTTT.

This clonotype occurred many times. The chain uses TRBV7-8 and TRBJ2-4; no definite D call. This CDR3 spans 13 amino acids. V dropped 5 bases and J dropped 6 bases, with 11 bases sitting between them. Germline V gene data show CDR1 as SGHVS and CDR2 as FQNEAQ. The CDR3 DNA follows: TGTGCCAGCAGCGCCTCCCTAGTAAACATTCAGTACTTC. Encoded protein: CASSASLVNIQYF.

The chain carries TRBV20-1 and TRBJ1-4; D perhaps matches TRBD1 (5 bases). Germline V gene data show CDR1 as DFQATT and CDR2 as SNEGSKA (reference sequence). Trimming took 0 bases from V and 8 from J, leaving 13 bases between them. The CDR3 has 14 amino acids. The CDR3, as DNA: TGCAGTGCTAGAGATAATGGGGGAGTGGAAAAACTGTTTTTT. It encodes CSARDNGGVEKLFF.

This clonotype turned up a few times. The J gene is TRBJ2-5, the V gene TRBV4-3, with a possible D match to TRBD1 (6 bases). Trimming pared 8 bases from V and 2 bases from J, leaving 15 bases between. There are 14 residues in the CDR3. Germline V gene data show CDR1 as LGHNA and CDR2 as YSLEER. Written as DNA, the CDR3 is TGCGCCAGCTCTCGACAGGTGATACAAGAGACCCAGTACTTC. Translated, it gives CASSRQVIQETQYF.

The V and J genes are TRBV28 and TRBJ1-2; D call uncertain. Germline V gene lookup returns CDR1 MDHEN and CDR2 SYDVKM. The CDR3 totals 11 residues. V lost 2 bases to trimming and J lost 6 bases, with 4 bases between them. The CDR3 DNA is TGTGCCAGCAGTTTAATACATGGCTACACCTTC. It specifies CASSLIHGYTF.

The chain links TRBV5-1 to TRBJ2-5; 9 bases are shared with TRBD2. This CDR3 spans 15 amino acids. The V segment lost 4 bases and the J segment 5 bases; nucleotides outside the gene matches: 9. Germline V lookup: CDR1 SGHRS, CDR2 YFSETQ. CDR3 amino acids: CASSTRGGAMETQYF. The CDR3 nucleotides read TGCGCCAGCAGCACCCGCGGGGGGGCAATGGAGACCCAGTACTTC.

This clonotype was observed at least ten times. The chain employs TRBV7-2 and TRBJ1-5; D is unresolved. CDR3 length: 14 amino acids. V lost 1 base to trimming and J lost 0 bases, with 4 bases between them. Germline values: CDR1 SGHTA, CDR2 FQGNSA. In nucleotides, the CDR3 is TGTGCCAGCAGCTTAGTTATTAGCAATCAGCCCCAGCATTTT. It yields the protein CASSLVISNQPQHF. Combining the CDR3 with reference TRBV7-2 and TRBJ1-5 gives the whole variable domain GAGVSQSPSNKVTEKGKDVELRCDPISGHTALYWYRQSLGQGLEFLIYFQGNSAPDKSGLPSDRFSAERTGGSVSTLTIQRTQQEDSAVYLCASSLVISNQPQHFGDGTRLSIL.

The V gene is TRBV20-1, the J gene TRBJ2-5; possibly TRBD2 for D (6 bases). The germline V gene encodes CDR1 DFQATT and CDR2 SNEGSKA (reference sequence). This CDR3 has 13 amino acids. The CDR3 region has the DNA TGCAGCGAGGCCGGGACTCGGCAAGAGACCCAGTACTTC. It encodes CSEAGTRQETQYF.

The J gene is TRBJ2-7, the V gene TRBV6-5; 7 positions agree with TRBD1. The trim removed 6 bases at V and 5 bases at J, leaving 10 bases unmatched. The germline CDR1 and CDR2 sequences are MNHEY and SVGAGI. CDR3 length equals 14 residues. Written as DNA, the CDR3 is TGTGCCAGCAGGGAACAGGGGCCCTTGGACGAGCAGTACTTC. Translation gives CASREQGPLDEQYF.

This clonotype was found a few times. V and J are TRBV20-1 and TRBJ1-3; D is ambiguous. From germline, CDR1 is DFQATT and CDR2 SNEGSKA (reference sequence). This CDR3 comprises 15 residues. Trimming shortened V by 6 bases and J by 0 bases, and 15 bases separated the two germline ends. CDR3 protein: CSASKVDGSGNTIYF. CDR3 sequence (DNA): TGCAGTGCCTCAAAAGTTGACGGCTCTGGAAACACCATATATTTT.

The chain is built from TRBV3-1 and TRBJ2-2, with D possibly being TRBD2 (5 bases). V lost 0 bases to trimming and J lost 5 bases, with 13 bases between them. CDR3 length: 16 amino acids. CDR1 and CDR2 from the germline V gene are LGHDT and YNNKEL (reference sequence). The CDR3 nucleotides are TGTGCCAGCAGCCAAGATAGAGGAGGCCGGACCGGGGAGCTGTTTTTT. Its translation: CASSQDRGGRTGELFF.

This clonotype has at least ten counts. The chain couples TRBV6-6 to TRBJ1-5; 7 bases are a match to TRBD1. Looked up from germline, CDR1 is MNHNY and CDR2 is SVGAGI (reference sequence). This CDR3 has 15 amino acids. J was trimmed by 2 bases and V by 6 bases; bases with no gene match: 7. The CDR3 spells CASRSNRGRNQPQHF. CDR3 sequence (DNA): TGTGCCAGCAGGTCGAACAGGGGACGCAATCAGCCCCAGCATTTT.

In this sample, this clonotype turned up many times. The genes are TRBV7-2 and TRBJ2-3; D is uncertain. Trimming took 2 bases from V and 5 from J, leaving 8 bases between them. Germline V lookup: CDR1 SGHTA, CDR2 FQGNSA. The CDR3 is 13 residues long. The CDR3 DNA reads TGTGCCAGCAGCTTATCGCAGAAAGATACGCAGTATTTT. Protein sequence: CASSLSQKDTQYF.

At least ten counts were recorded for this clonotype. The chain has TRBV7-2 and TRBJ1-2; 7 nucleotides agree with TRBD1. Looked up from germline, CDR1 is SGHTA and CDR2 is FQGNSA. The CDR3 extends over 17 amino acids. With 2 bases clipped from V and 2 bases from J, the junction kept 11 bases outside the gene matches. The CDR3 DNA sequence: TGTGCCAGCAGCTTATCGGTCGACAGGGCGAGGAACTATGGCTACACCTTC. Its translation is CASSLSVDRARNYGYTF.

This clonotype was recorded a few times. The V and J genes are TRBV4-3 and TRBJ2-1; D ambiguous. This CDR3 region has 16 residues. V shed 0 bases and J shed 5 bases, with 14 bases lying between them. Looked up from germline, CDR1 is LGHNA and CDR2 is YSLEER. The CDR3 sequence: CASSQDVPEADNEQFF. The DNA of the CDR3 is TGCGCCAGCAGCCAAGATGTTCCTGAAGCAGACAATGAGCAGTTCTTC.

The V gene is TRBV19, the J gene TRBJ1-5, with 7 bases lining up with TRBD1. The CDR3 covers 15 residues. V lost 4 bases and J lost 3; bases outside the gene matches: 6. Germline V gene data show CDR1 as LNHDA and CDR2 as SQIVND (reference sequence). CDR3 in DNA: TGTGCCAGTAGTAGCGGGACAGCGTTCAATCAGCCCCAGCATTTT. As protein: CASSSGTAFNQPQHF.

A few counts support this clonotype. The gene calls are TRBV6-1 and TRBJ2-1; TRBD1 matches 8 bases. There are 15 residues in the CDR3. From germline, CDR1 is MNHNS and CDR2 SASEGT. Trimming cost V 5 bases and J 7 bases; bases outside gene matches: 10. CDR3: CASSIQRTGWNEQFF. The CDR3 region has the DNA TGTGCCAGCAGTATCCAGAGGACAGGGTGGAATGAGCAGTTCTTC.

This clonotype was found many times. V is TRBV6-5 and J is TRBJ2-3, with D tentatively TRBD2 (7 bases). CDR3 length equals 18 residues. V shed 0 bases and J shed 6 bases, with 22 bases lying between them. The germline V gene encodes CDR1 MNHEY and CDR2 SVGAGI. This CDR3 is CASSYSRGGVPIGDTQYF. As DNA, the CDR3 is TGTGCCAGCAGTTACTCGAGGGGGGGGGTGCCGATAGGGGATACGCAGTATTTT.

This clonotype was counted only a few times. This chain connects TRBV18 to TRBJ2-1; the D gene is possibly TRBD1 (5 bases). Trimming removed 8 bases at V and 9 bases at J, with 11 bases between. The V gene's germline CDR1 is KGHSH and CDR2 LQKENI. The CDR3 is 11 amino acids. The CDR3 nucleotides are TGTGCCAGCGCTTGGACATTTGAGCAGTTCTTC. Its protein is CASAWTFEQFF.

CDR3 DNA: TGCGCCAGCAGCCAAGAGGGGGGCCGCTACAATGAGCAGTTCTTC. Translating gives CASSQEGGRYNEQFF. The gene calls are TRBV4-1 and TRBJ2-1; the D gene could be TRBD1 or TRBD2 (6 bases each). This CDR3 is 15 amino acids long. V was trimmed by 0 bases and J by 3 bases, leaving 9 bases between them. Germline V lookup: CDR1 MGHRA, CDR2 YSYEKL.

This clonotype occurred many times. V usage is TRBV5-6 and J usage is TRBJ2-1; possibly TRBD1 for D (6 bases). With 1 base removed from V and 4 bases from J, the gap between germline ends came to 9 bases. This CDR3 is 14 amino acids long. Germline values: CDR1 SGHDT, CDR2 YYEEEE. CDR3 protein: CASSLRQVYNEQFF. CDR3 coding DNA: TGTGCCAGCAGCTTGCGACAGGTATACAATGAGCAGTTCTTC.

This clonotype was detected only a few times. V and J are TRBV20-1 and TRBJ1-5; D unresolved. The CDR3 length is 13 residues. Looked up from germline, CDR1 is DFQATT and CDR2 is SNEGSKA (reference sequence). Trimming shortened V by 3 bases and J by 3 bases, and 9 bases separated the two germline ends. CDR3 DNA: TGCAGTGCTAGGGAGCAGGTCAATCAGCCCCAGCATTTT. This sequence encodes CSAREQVNQPQHF.

This clonotype was observed a handful of times. This chain joins TRBV10-3 and TRBJ1-5, with D tentatively TRBD1 (5 bases). Trimming took 6 bases from V and 3 from J, leaving 15 bases between them. CDR3 length: 15 residues. The V gene's germline CDR1 is ENHRY and CDR2 SYGVKD. The CDR3, as DNA: TGTGCCATCAGGGGGGGGGAAGGTGACAATCAGCCCCAGCATTTT. This gives the protein CAIRGGEGDNQPQHF.

V is TRBV7-9 and J is TRBJ1-4; TRBD1 agrees at 7 bases. Germline values: CDR1 SEHNR, CDR2 FQNEAQ (reference sequence). V dropped 6 bases and J dropped 3; count of bases not matched to a gene: 4. The CDR3 is 14 residues long. CDR3: CASRRGTANEKLFF. CDR3 DNA sequence: TGTGCCAGCAGGAGAGGGACAGCTAATGAAAAACTGTTTTTT.

This clonotype was seen ten or more times. The V call is TRBV7-9, the J call TRBJ1-3; perhaps TRBD1 as D (5 bases). V dropped 2 bases and J dropped 2 bases, with 10 bases sitting between them. Germline values: CDR1 SEHNR, CDR2 FQNEAQ (reference sequence). The CDR3 totals 15 residues. The CDR3 DNA sequence: TGTGCCAGCAGCTTAAGGGGACTCCCTGGAAACACCATATATTTT. This codes for CASSLRGLPGNTIYF. Looking up the rest from reference TRBV7-9 and TRBJ1-3 gives the full variable domain: DTGVSQNPRHKITKRGQNVTFRCDPISEHNRLYWYRQTLGQGPEFLTYFQNEAQLEKSRLLSDRFSAERPKGSFSTLEIQRTEQGDSAMYLCASSLRGLPGNTIYFGEGSWLTVV.

In its sample, this clonotype was seen a few times. The chain has TRBV5-4 and TRBJ2-7; D is unresolved. This CDR3 contains 16 residues. The V gene's germline CDR1 is SGHNT and CDR2 YYREEE (reference sequence). Trimming stripped 4 bases from V and 0 bases from J, with 17 bases between. CDR3 sequence reads: CASSRHRRAFSYEQYF. Here the CDR3 DNA reads TGTGCCAGCAGCCGCCATCGTCGGGCTTTCTCCTACGAGCAGTACTTC.

This clonotype was counted a few times. This sequence joins TRBV4-1 and TRBJ2-7, with D perhaps TRBD1 (6 bases). Trimming removed 1 base at V and 1 base at J, with 11 bases between. Germline loops: CDR1 MGHRA, CDR2 YSYEKL. CDR3 length: 15 amino acids. The CDR3 sequence: CASSQAQGVSYEQYF. As DNA, the CDR3 is TGCGCCAGCAGCCAAGCACAGGGAGTTTCCTACGAGCAGTACTTC.

V and J are TRBV7-2 and TRBJ2-1; 8 nucleotides match TRBD2. Trimming took 5 bases from V and 4 from J; bases not matched to a gene: 4. The germline CDR1 and CDR2 sequences are SGHTA and FQGNSA. The CDR3 is 14 amino acids. This CDR3 is CASSPGGGYNEQFF. In DNA form, the CDR3 reads TGTGCCAGCAGCCCGGGGGGGGGATACAATGAGCAGTTCTTC.